A single T cell receptor beta chain is shown here with its context. Its antigen remains unidentified. The data were taken from a study of vaccination and CD4 T cells after COVID-19. Across the study: Overlapping SARS-CoV-2, HCoV-NL63, HCoV-OC43 and HCoV-229E spike peptides were used to stimulate cells.

Sequence data for DNA of cultured CD4+ T cells were generated by the Oncomine TCR Beta short-read assay. Using its own MiXCR run on the PCR reads, TCRdb lists one record per CDR3 protein. Of 7,000 to 9,000 distinct CDR3 sequences detected, nearly 50% appear once; the ten largest clones hold 8% to 9%. Notes on the study in general: SARS-CoV-2-reactive clonotypes showed a nonsignificant median rise from roughly 21 to 40.

Treatment: roughly 11-day PBMC culture with coronavirus spike peptide pools or control peptides (ViraFEST assay). ViraFEST stimulated the growth of antigen-specific T cells using peptide pools and subsequently profiled their TCRs by sequencing. Dates of PCR positivity, March to December 2020, preceded the US Alpha, Beta and Delta variants. The CDR3 runs 15 residues. The germline V gene has CDR1 DFQATT and CDR2 SNEGSKA (reference sequence). V was cut by 0 bases and J by 2 bases, with 11 bases left in between. The TCR originated in a human donor who had recovered from COVID-19. This sequence joins TRBV20-1 and TRBJ1-5; D is undetermined. The material sequenced was CD4+ T cells from blood, cultured in vitro. The CDR3 sequence: CSARDPGTGNQPQHF. The CDR3 DNA is TGCAGTGCTAGAGATCCGGGTACCGGCAATCAGCCCCAGCATTTT.